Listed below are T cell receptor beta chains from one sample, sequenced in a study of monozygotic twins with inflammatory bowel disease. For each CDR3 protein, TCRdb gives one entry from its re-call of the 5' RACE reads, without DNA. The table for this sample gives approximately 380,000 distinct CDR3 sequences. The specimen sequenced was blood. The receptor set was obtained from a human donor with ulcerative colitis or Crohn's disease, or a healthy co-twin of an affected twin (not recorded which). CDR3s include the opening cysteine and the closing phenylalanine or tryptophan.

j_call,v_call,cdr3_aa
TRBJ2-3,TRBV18,CASSPRQGPIDTQYF
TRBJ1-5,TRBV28,CASKRRVSDNQPQHF
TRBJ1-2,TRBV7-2,CASSSQGGPSNYGYTF
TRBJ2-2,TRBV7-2,CASSPPGPGVGELFF
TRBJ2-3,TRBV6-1,CASSARDTQYF
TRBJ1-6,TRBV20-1,CSARESSYNSPLHF
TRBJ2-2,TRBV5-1,CASSQIGQGLPGELFF
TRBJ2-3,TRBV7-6,CASSVGPITDTQYF
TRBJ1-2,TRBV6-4,CASSDSKTGELHGYTF
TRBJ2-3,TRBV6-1,CASMRLTDTQYF
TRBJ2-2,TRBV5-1,CASSLGKAFTGELFF
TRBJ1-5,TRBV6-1,CATTDRGKGQPQHF
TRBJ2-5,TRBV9,CASSATAYQETQYF
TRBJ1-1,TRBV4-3,CASSQGLRRDTEAFF
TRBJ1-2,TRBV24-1,CATSDPYGQGSYGYTF
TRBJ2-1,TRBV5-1,CASSPGLAGGEQFF
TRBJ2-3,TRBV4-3,CASSQGAEGDTQYF